The entry below describes one T cell receptor beta chain. In the authors' methods: It was from reference gene primer amplification that nucleated cell counts were estimated. TCRdb's table, derived via immunoSEQ multiplex PCR, lists solely in-frame clones and lacks some. V, J and clone size are those of that table, while D and trimming were read from the DNA. The table lists about 170,000 clones, 65% to 90% of them singletons. This entry comes from a study of blood T cell repertoires in COVID-19. For the study at large: The United States, Italy and Spain were the sources of the acute and convalescent COVID-19 samples. T cells, B-cell-depleted T cells, or PBMCs supplied cDNA or gDNA.

This TCR was sampled from a woman aged 40 to 50 with COVID-19, enrolled during active disease. Sequences were obtained from peripheral blood.

The CDR3 DNA reads TGTGCCAGCAGTTTACAGGGGAGCTCCTATAATTCACCCCTCCACTTT. Translated, it gives CASSLQGSSYNSPLHF. The rearrangement joins TRBV27 to TRBJ1-6, with D perhaps TRBD1 (6 bases). The length of the CDR3 is 16 residues. CDR1 is MNHEY, CDR2 SMNVEV, per germline (reference sequence). V was clipped by 2 bases and J by 0 bases, with 8 bases between them.